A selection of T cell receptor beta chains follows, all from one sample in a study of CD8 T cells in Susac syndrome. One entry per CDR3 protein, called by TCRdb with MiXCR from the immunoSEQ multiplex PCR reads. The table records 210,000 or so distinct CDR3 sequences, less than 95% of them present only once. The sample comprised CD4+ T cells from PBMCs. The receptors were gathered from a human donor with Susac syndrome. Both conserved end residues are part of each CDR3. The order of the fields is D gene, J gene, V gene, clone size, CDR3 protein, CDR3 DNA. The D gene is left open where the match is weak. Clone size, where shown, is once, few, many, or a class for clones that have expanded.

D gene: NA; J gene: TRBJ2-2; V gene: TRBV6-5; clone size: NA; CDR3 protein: CASRSQGHTGELFF; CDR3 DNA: TGTGCCAGCAGGTCACAGGGACACACCGGGGAGCTGTTTTTT
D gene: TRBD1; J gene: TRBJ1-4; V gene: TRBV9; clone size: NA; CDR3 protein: CASSVGGQQNEKLFF; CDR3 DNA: TGTGCCAGCAGCGTAGGGGGACAGCAAAATGAAAAACTGTTTTTT
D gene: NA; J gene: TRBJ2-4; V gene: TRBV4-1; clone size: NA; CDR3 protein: CASSQVGLAKNIQYF; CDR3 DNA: TGCGCCAGCAGCCAAGTAGGACTAGCCAAAAACATTCAGTACTTC
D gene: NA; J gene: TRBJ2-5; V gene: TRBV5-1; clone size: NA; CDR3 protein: CASSLALDRQETQYF; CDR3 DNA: TGCGCCAGCAGCTTAGCTTTGGACAGACAAGAGACCCAGTACTTC
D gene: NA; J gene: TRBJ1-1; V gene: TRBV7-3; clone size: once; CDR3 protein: CASSADIDSEAFF; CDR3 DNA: TGTGCCAGCAGCGCCGACATAGACTCTGAAGCTTTCTTT
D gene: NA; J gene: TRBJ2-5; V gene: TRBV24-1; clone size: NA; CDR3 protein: CATSDGPRETQYF; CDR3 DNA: TGTGCCACCAGTGATGGGCCGAGGGAGACCCAGTACTTC
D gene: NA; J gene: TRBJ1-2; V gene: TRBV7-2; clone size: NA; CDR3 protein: CASTDPGGDGYTF; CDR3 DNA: TGTGCCAGCACCGACCCCGGAGGGGATGGCTACACCTTC
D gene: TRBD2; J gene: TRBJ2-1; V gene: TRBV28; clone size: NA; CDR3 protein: CASSIAGGRVEQFF; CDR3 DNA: TGTGCCAGCAGTATAGCGGGGGGGCGGGTTGAGCAGTTCTTC
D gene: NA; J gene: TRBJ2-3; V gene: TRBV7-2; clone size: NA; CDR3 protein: CASSLSASAAALSTQYF; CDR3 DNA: TGTGCCAGCAGCTTATCCGCTTCGGCGGCCGCTTTGAGCACGCAGTATTTT
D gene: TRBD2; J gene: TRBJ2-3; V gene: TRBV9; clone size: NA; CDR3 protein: CASSYGLAGNPTIADTQYF; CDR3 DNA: TGTGCCAGCAGCTACGGACTAGCGGGGAACCCCACTATTGCAGATACGCAGTATTTT
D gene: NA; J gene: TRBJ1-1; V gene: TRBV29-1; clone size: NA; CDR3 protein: CSVEDSRVSTEAFF; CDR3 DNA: TGCAGCGTTGAAGATAGCAGGGTAAGCACTGAAGCTTTCTTT
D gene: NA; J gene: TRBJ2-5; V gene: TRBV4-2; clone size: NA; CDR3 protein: CASSQETTSETQYF; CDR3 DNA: TGTGCCAGCAGCCAAGAAACCACCTCGGAGACCCAGTACTTC
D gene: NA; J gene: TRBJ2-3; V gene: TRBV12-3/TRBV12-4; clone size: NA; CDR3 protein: CASSPGDRLDGTDTQYF; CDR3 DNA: TGTGCCAGCAGTCCCGGAGACCGTCTCGATGGCACAGATACGCAGTATTTT
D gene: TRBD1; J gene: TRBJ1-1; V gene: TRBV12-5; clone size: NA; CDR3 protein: CASGGTAEGTEAFF; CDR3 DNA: TGTGCTAGTGGGGGGACAGCGGAAGGGACTGAAGCTTTCTTT
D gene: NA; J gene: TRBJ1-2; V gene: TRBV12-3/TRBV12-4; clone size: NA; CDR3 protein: CASSFRQSYGYTF; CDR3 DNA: TGTGCCAGCAGTTTCCGCCAGTCCTATGGCTACACCTTC
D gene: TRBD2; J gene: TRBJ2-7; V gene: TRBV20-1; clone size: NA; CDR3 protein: CSASALTSVYEQYF; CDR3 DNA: TGCAGTGCTAGCGCCCTAACTAGCGTCTACGAGCAGTACTTC
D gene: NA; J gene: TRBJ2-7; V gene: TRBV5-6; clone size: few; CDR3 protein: CASSLGAGPYEQYF; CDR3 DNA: TGTGCCAGCAGCTTGGGTGCGGGACCCTACGAGCAGTACTTC
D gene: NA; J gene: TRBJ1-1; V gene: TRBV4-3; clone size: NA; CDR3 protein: CASSQSIAVMNTEAFF; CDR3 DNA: TGCGCCAGCAGCCAGAGTATCGCAGTGATGAACACTGAAGCTTTCTTT
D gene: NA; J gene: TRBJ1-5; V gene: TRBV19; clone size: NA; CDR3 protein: CASSAADSNQPQHF; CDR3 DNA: TGTGCCAGTAGTGCGGCCGATAGCAATCAGCCCCAGCATTTT
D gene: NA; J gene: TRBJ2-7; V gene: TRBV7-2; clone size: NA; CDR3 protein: CASSLASSYEQYF; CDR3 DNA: TGTGCCAGCAGCTTAGCGAGCTCCTACGAGCAGTACTTC
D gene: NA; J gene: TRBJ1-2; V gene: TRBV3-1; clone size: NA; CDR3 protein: CASSQDLEDYGYTF; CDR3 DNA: TGTGCCAGCAGCCAAGATCTTGAGGACTATGGCTACACCTTC
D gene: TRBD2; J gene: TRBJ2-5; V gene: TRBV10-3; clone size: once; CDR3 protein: CAIKRLAGAQETQYF; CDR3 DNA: TGTGCCATCAAGAGACTAGCGGGGGCACAAGAGACCCAGTACTTC
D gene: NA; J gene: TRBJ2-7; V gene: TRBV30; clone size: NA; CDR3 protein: CAWSKGAYEQYF; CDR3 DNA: TGTGCCTGGAGTAAGGGGGCCTACGAGCAGTACTTC
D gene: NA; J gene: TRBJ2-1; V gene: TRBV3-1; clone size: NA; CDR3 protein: CASSQGNGVNEQFF; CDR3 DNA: TGTGCCAGCAGCCAAGGAAACGGGGTGAATGAGCAGTTCTTC
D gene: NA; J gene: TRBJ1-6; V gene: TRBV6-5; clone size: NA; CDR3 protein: CASKGASPNSPLHF; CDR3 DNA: TGTGCCAGCAAAGGGGCCTCACCTAATTCACCCCTCCACTTT
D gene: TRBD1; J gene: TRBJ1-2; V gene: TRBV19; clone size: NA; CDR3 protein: CASSNRDRGRGYTF; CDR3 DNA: TGTGCCAGTAGTAACCGGGACAGGGGAAGAGGCTACACCTTC
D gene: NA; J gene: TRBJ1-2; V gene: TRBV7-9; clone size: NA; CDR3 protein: CASSSGVTANYGYTF; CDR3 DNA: TGTGCCAGCAGCTCGGGGGTGACAGCTAACTATGGCTACACCTTC
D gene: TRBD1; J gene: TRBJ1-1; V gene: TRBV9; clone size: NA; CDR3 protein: CASSPQGAEAFF; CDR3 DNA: TGTGCCAGCAGCCCGCAGGGGGCTGAAGCTTTCTTT
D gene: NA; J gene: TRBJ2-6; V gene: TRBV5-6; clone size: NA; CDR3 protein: CASSLGGSGANVLTF; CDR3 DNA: TGTGCCAGCAGTTTGGGGGGCTCTGGGGCCAACGTCCTGACTTTC
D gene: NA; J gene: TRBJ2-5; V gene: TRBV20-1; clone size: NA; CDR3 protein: CSARSGQAQETQYF; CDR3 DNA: TGCAGTGCTAGATCAGGCCAGGCGCAAGAGACCCAGTACTTC
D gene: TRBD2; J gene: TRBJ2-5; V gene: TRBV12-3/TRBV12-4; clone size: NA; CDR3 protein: CASSRSGEGETQYF; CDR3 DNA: TGTGCCAGCAGTCGCAGCGGGGAAGGGGAGACCCAGTACTTC
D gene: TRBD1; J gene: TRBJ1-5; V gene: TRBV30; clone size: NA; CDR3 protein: CACSGTGGQPQHF; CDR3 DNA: TGTGCCTGCAGTGGGACAGGAGGTCAGCCCCAGCATTTT
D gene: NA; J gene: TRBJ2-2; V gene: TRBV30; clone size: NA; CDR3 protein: CACWDNTGEPFF; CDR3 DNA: TGTGCCTGTTGGGACAACACCGGGGAGCCGTTTTTT
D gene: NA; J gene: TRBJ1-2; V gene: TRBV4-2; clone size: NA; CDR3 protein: CASSPQRSDYGYTF; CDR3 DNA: TGTGCCAGCAGCCCCCAGCGGTCTGACTATGGCTACACCTTC
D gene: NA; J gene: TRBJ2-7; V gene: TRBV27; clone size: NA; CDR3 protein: CASRPSRDRSYEQYF; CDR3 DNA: TGTGCCAGCAGGCCTTCACGGGACCGTTCCTACGAGCAGTACTTC
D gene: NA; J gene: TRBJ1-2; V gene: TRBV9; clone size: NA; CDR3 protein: CASSVDGRFYGYTF; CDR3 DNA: TGTGCCAGCAGCGTAGATGGCCGGTTCTATGGCTACACCTTC
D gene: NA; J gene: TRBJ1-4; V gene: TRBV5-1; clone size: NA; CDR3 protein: CASSLAPESLGEKLFF; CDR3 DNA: TGCGCCAGCAGCTTGGCCCCCGAGTCGCTGGGAGAAAAACTGTTTTTT
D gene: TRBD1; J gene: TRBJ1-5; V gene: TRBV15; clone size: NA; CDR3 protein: CATSPTGGNQPQHF; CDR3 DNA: TGTGCCACCAGCCCTACAGGGGGCAATCAGCCCCAGCATTTT
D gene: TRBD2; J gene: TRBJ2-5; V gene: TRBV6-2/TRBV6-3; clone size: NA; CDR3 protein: CASTQAGTSAETQYF; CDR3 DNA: TGTGCCAGCACCCAGGCCGGGACTAGCGCTGAGACCCAGTACTTC
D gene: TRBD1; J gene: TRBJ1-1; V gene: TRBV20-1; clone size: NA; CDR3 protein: CSAGGDRADTEAFF; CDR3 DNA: TGCAGTGCTGGCGGGGACAGGGCGGACACTGAAGCTTTCTTT
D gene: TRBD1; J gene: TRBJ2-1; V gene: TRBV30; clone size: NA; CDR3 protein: CAWSVQGGSYNEQFF; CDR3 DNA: TGTGCCTGGAGTGTACAGGGGGGCTCCTACAATGAGCAGTTCTTC